This is a list of T cell receptor beta chains from one sample in a study of blood T cell repertoires in COVID-19. Profiling relied on immunoSEQ multiplex PCR, and the TCRdb table lists in-frame clones only, not all of them. Of around 470,000 clones listed, 90% were seen once; the top ten hold approximately 0.55%. Sequencing was done on a sample of PBMCs or T cells enriched from blood (not recorded which). All receptors derive from a man between 18 and 35 years old who had recovered from COVID-19. Each CDR3 is given with its conserved first and last residue. A D gene is named only where the DNA matches it firmly. Clone size appears in some rows only: once, few, many, or a class for an expanded clone.

v_call: TRBV7-9; clone_size: once; j_call: TRBJ2-2; d_call: TRBD1; cdr3_aa: CASSLPTGWGTGELFF; cdr3_nt: TGTGCCAGCAGCTTACCGACAGGGTGGGGCACCGGGGAGCTGTTTTTT
v_call: TRBV2; clone_size: NA; j_call: TRBJ1-1; d_call: NA; cdr3_aa: CASSEKGRGGTEAFF; cdr3_nt: TGTGCCAGCAGTGAAAAAGGCAGGGGAGGGACTGAAGCTTTCTTT
v_call: TRBV5-6; clone_size: NA; j_call: TRBJ2-1; d_call: NA; cdr3_aa: CASSLFFGGVSYNEQFF; cdr3_nt: TGTGCCAGCAGCTTGTTTTTCGGCGGGGTATCCTACAATGAGCAGTTCTTC
v_call: TRBV11-1; clone_size: NA; j_call: TRBJ2-5; d_call: TRBD2; cdr3_aa: CASSQAGGHLETQYF; cdr3_nt: TGTGCCAGCAGCCAAGCGGGAGGGCATCTAGAGACCCAGTACTTC
v_call: TRBV19; clone_size: NA; j_call: TRBJ1-2; d_call: NA; cdr3_aa: CASSIDQGFGGYTF; cdr3_nt: TGTGCCAGTAGTATAGATCAGGGTTTCGGTGGCTACACCTTC
v_call: TRBV11-2; clone_size: few; j_call: TRBJ2-1; d_call: TRBD2; cdr3_aa: CASSRTSGGRNEQFF; cdr3_nt: TGTGCCAGCAGCCGAACTAGCGGGGGAAGGAATGAGCAGTTCTTC
v_call: TRBV28; clone_size: NA; j_call: TRBJ1-5; d_call: NA; cdr3_aa: CASSLSTERLSNQPQHF; cdr3_nt: TGTGCCAGCAGCCTATCGACAGAAAGGCTGAGCAATCAGCCCCAGCATTTT
v_call: TRBV5-4; clone_size: NA; j_call: TRBJ1-3; d_call: NA; cdr3_aa: CASSLGQGKGNTIYF; cdr3_nt: TGTGCCAGCAGCTTAGGCCAGGGAAAAGGAAACACCATATATTTT
v_call: TRBV10-1; clone_size: NA; j_call: TRBJ1-5; d_call: TRBD1; cdr3_aa: CASSTGVQPQHF; cdr3_nt: TGCGCCAGCAGCACAGGGGTTCAGCCCCAGCATTTT
v_call: TRBV18; clone_size: NA; j_call: TRBJ1-4; d_call: TRBD1; cdr3_aa: CASSPPRAGGNEKLFF; cdr3_nt: TGTGCCAGCTCACCACCGAGGGCAGGGGGTAATGAAAAACTGTTTTTT
v_call: TRBV4-1; clone_size: NA; j_call: TRBJ1-4; d_call: NA; cdr3_aa: CASSQAGLTNEKLFF; cdr3_nt: TGCGCCAGCAGCCAAGCAGGCTTAACTAATGAAAAACTGTTTTTT
v_call: TRBV24-1; clone_size: NA; j_call: TRBJ1-1; d_call: NA; cdr3_aa: CATRGENTEAFF; cdr3_nt: TGTGCCACCAGGGGAGAGAACACTGAAGCTTTCTTT
v_call: TRBV27; clone_size: once; j_call: TRBJ2-7; d_call: TRBD2; cdr3_aa: CASSLAGHSYEQYF; cdr3_nt: TGTGCCAGCAGCCTAGCGGGCCACTCCTACGAGCAGTACTTC
v_call: TRBV7-2; clone_size: NA; j_call: TRBJ2-1; d_call: TRBD2; cdr3_aa: CASSLVGASGTYNEQFF; cdr3_nt: TGTGCCAGCAGCTTAGTAGGGGCTAGCGGAACCTACAATGAGCAGTTCTTC
v_call: TRBV15; clone_size: NA; j_call: TRBJ1-5; d_call: TRBD1; cdr3_aa: CATSRTGDPNQPQHF; cdr3_nt: TGTGCCACCAGCAGGACAGGGGATCCCAATCAGCCCCAGCATTTT
v_call: TRBV6-2/TRBV6-3; clone_size: NA; j_call: TRBJ2-3; d_call: TRBD2; cdr3_aa: CASSTPSWRGSTDTQYF; cdr3_nt: TGTGCCAGCAGTACCCCCTCTTGGCGGGGGAGCACAGATACGCAGTATTTT
v_call: TRBV9; clone_size: once; j_call: TRBJ2-7; d_call: TRBD2; cdr3_aa: CASSPAGVAYEQYF; cdr3_nt: TGTGCCAGCAGTCCAGCGGGAGTTGCCTACGAGCAGTACTTC
v_call: TRBV5-8; clone_size: once; j_call: TRBJ2-5; d_call: TRBD2; cdr3_aa: CASKLAGGPSETQYF; cdr3_nt: TGTGCCAGCAAACTAGCGGGGGGGCCTAGTGAGACCCAGTACTTC
v_call: TRBV10-1; clone_size: NA; j_call: TRBJ1-5; d_call: NA; cdr3_aa: CASSEGAQPQHF; cdr3_nt: TGCGCCAGCAGTGAGGGGGCTCAGCCCCAGCATTTT
v_call: TRBV11-2; clone_size: NA; j_call: TRBJ1-2; d_call: NA; cdr3_aa: CATRSRGLYGYTF; cdr3_nt: TGTGCCACCCGATCTAGGGGCCTCTATGGCTACACCTTC
v_call: TRBV3-1/TRBV3-2; clone_size: NA; j_call: TRBJ1-2; d_call: NA; cdr3_aa: CASSPNGYGYTF; cdr3_nt: TGTGCCAGCAGCCCAAACGGCTATGGCTACACCTTC
v_call: TRBV27; clone_size: NA; j_call: TRBJ1-5; d_call: NA; cdr3_aa: CASSLQGDGFQPQHF; cdr3_nt: TGTGCCAGCAGTTTACAGGGCGATGGTTTTCAGCCCCAGCATTTT
v_call: TRBV24-1; clone_size: NA; j_call: TRBJ1-1; d_call: TRBD1; cdr3_aa: CAISDTRTGSTEAFF; cdr3_nt: TGTGCCATCAGTGATACCCGGACAGGGAGCACTGAAGCTTTCTTT
v_call: TRBV27; clone_size: NA; j_call: TRBJ1-6; d_call: NA; cdr3_aa: CASSLSSGQGSSPLHF; cdr3_nt: TGTGCCAGCAGTTTATCATCGGGGCAGGGGAGTTCACCCCTCCACTTT
v_call: TRBV20-1; clone_size: NA; j_call: TRBJ1-5; d_call: NA; cdr3_aa: CSASSPGTEEPQHF; cdr3_nt: TGCAGTGCTAGTAGCCCAGGGACTGAGGAGCCCCAGCATTTT
v_call: TRBV4-1; clone_size: few; j_call: TRBJ1-1; d_call: NA; cdr3_aa: CASSQVGRAVPEAFF; cdr3_nt: TGCGCCAGCAGCCAAGTCGGCAGGGCCGTGCCTGAAGCTTTCTTT
v_call: TRBV3-1/TRBV3-2; clone_size: NA; j_call: TRBJ1-5; d_call: NA; cdr3_aa: CASSFRHQPQHF; cdr3_nt: TGTGCCAGCAGCTTTCGACACCAGCCCCAGCATTTT